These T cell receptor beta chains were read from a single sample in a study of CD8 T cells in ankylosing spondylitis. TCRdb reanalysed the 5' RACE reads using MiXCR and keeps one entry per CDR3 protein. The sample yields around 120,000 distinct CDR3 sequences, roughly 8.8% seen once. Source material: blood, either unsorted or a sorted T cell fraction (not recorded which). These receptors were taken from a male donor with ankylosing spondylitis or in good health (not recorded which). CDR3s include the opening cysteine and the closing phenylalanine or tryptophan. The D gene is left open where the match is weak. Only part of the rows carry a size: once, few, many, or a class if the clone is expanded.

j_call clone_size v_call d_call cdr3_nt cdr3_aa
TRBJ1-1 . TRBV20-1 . TGCAGTGCTCCCGTGAACACTGAAGCTTTCTTT CSAPVNTEAFF
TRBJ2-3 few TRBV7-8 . TGTGCCAGCAGCTTACGTGGCTACACTGCTAGCACAGATACGCAGTATTTT CASSLRGYTASTDTQYF
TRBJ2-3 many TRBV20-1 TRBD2 TGCAGTGCTACACCCGACAGGGCCCTAGCGGGAGACACAGATACGCAGTATTTT CSATPDRALAGDTDTQYF
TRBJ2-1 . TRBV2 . TGTGCCAGCAGTGAATATGGTCGAGTTATCGAGCAGTTCTTC CASSEYGRVIEQFF
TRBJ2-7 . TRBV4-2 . TGTGCCAGCAGCCAAGTTTCGCTGAGTTCCTTCTACGAGCAGTACTTC CASSQVSLSSFYEQYF
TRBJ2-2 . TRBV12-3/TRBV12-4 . TGTGCCAGCAGTCCTGACGCTTCTTGGGGTTGGAACACCGGGGAGCTGTTTTTT CASSPDASWGWNTGELFF
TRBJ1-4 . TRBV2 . TGTGCCAGCAACGCAGCGGACAACAAACCAGAAAAACTGTTTTTT CASNAADNKPEKLFF
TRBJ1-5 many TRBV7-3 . TGTGCCAGCAGCCTAGGACCGGATCAGCCCCAGCATTTT CASSLGPDQPQHF
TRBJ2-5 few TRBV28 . TGTGCCAGCAGAACTAGGTTTACTGTGAGGTCCCAGTACTTC CASRTRFTVRSQYF
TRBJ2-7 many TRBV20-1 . TGCAGTGCTAGAGGACAGTGGGGGTACTCCTACGAGCAGTACTTC CSARGQWGYSYEQYF
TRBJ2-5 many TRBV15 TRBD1 TGTGCCACCAGCAGAGATGAACAGGGGGCTATGGAGACCCAGTACTTC CATSRDEQGAMETQYF
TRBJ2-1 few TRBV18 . TGTGCCAGCTCACCGACAACGCTCGACTACTACAATGAGCAGTTCTTC CASSPTTLDYYNEQFF
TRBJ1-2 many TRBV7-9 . TGTGCCAGCAGCTTTGAGGAGGGTGGTGGCTACACCTTC CASSFEEGGGYTF
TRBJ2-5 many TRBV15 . TGTGCCACCAGCAGACATTCTATAGGGGGCCAAGAGACCCAGTACTTC CATSRHSIGGQETQYF
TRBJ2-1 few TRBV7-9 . TGTGCCAGCAGCTTGTTCGGGGGCCATGAGCAGTTCTTC CASSLFGGHEQFF
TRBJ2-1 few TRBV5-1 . TGCGCCAGCAGCTTGCTGGACCAGACGCTCAATGAGCAGTTCTTC CASSLLDQTLNEQFF
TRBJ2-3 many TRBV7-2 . TGTGCCAGCAGCTTAGAGCTAGTCGCCACAGATACGCAGTATTTT CASSLELVATDTQYF
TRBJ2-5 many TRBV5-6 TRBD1 TGTGCCAGCAGCGTACTACAGGGGCGGGTGGAGACCCAGTACTTC CASSVLQGRVETQYF
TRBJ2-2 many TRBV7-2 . TGTGCCAGCAGCTTATACAGGAACACCGGGGAGCTGTTTTTT CASSLYRNTGELFF
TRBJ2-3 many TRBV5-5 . TGTGCCAGCAGCACCGGCTTATTTAGCACAGATACGCAGTATTTT CASSTGLFSTDTQYF
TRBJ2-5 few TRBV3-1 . TGTGCCAGCAGCCAAGATCTGGCTAGCAAAGAGACCCAGTACTTC CASSQDLASKETQYF
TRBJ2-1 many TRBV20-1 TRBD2 TGCAGTGCTGGACTAGCGGGAGGTTACAATGAGCAGTTCTTC CSAGLAGGYNEQFF
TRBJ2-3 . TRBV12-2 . TGTGCAAGTCGCTTTACAGAGGATAGCCCGGGAGGGAGAGATACGCAGTATTTT CASRFTEDSPGGRDTQYF
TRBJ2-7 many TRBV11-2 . TGTGCCAGCAGCTTATCTTCCGGGACCTACTACGAGCAGTACTTC CASSLSSGTYYEQYF
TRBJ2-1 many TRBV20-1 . TGCAGTGCTAGAGACGGGTCCCTCAGAAATGAGCAGTTCTTC CSARDGSLRNEQFF
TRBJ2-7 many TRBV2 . TGTGCCAGCAGCCCCGGAACGGCCTACGAGCAGTACTTC CASSPGTAYEQYF
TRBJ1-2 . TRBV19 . TGTGCCAGTAGTATTGGCGGGGGCGCTATTGGTGGCTACACCTTC CASSIGGGAIGGYTF
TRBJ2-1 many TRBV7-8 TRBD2 TGTGCCAGCAGCTTAACGGGACTAGCGGGAGTGCGAGAGCAGTTCTTC CASSLTGLAGVREQFF
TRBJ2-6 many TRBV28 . TGTGCCAGCATCTCGGGGTCTGGGGCCAACGTCCTGACTTTC CASISGSGANVLTF
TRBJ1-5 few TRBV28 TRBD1 TGTGCCAGCAGCCGGTTGGGACAGGGATATAGCAATCAGCCCCAGCATTTT CASSRLGQGYSNQPQHF
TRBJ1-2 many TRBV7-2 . TGTGCCAGCAGCGAGAACAGGAGTCCTAACTATGGCTACACCTTC CASSENRSPNYGYTF